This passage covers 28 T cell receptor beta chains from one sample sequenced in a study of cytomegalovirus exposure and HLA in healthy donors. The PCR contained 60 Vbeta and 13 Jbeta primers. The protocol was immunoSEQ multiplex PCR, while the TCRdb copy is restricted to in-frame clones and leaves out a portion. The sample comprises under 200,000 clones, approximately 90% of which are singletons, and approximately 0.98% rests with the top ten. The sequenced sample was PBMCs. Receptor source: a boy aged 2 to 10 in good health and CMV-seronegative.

The CDR3 loop is CASSPGGGLLLNEQFF. CDR3 sequence (DNA): TGTGCCAGCAGCCCCGGGGGGGGCCTTCTCCTCAATGAGCAGTTCTTC. This chain uses TRBV5-5 with TRBJ2-1; TRBD2 aligns across 8 bases. Germline trimming cut 4 bases from V and 6 bases from J; bases unmatched to any gene: 12. The CDR3 contains 16 residues. Per the germline V gene, CDR1 is SGHKS and CDR2 is YYEKEE (reference sequence).

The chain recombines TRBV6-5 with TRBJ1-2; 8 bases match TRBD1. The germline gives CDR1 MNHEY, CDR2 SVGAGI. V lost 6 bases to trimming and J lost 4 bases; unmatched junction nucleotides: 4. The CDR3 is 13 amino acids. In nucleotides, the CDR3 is TGTGCCAGCAGCCGCGACAGGGGCTATGGCTACACCTTC. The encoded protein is CASSRDRGYGYTF.

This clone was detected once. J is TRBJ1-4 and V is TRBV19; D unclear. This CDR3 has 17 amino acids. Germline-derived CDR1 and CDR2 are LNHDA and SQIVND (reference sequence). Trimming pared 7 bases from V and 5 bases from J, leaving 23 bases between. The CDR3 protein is CASNLRGNGVHNEKLFF. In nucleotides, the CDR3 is TGTGCCAGTAACCTCCGGGGTAACGGCGTACACAATGAAAAACTGTTTTTT. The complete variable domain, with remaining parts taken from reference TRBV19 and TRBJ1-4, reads DGGITQSPKYLFRKEGQNVTLSCEQNLNHDAMYWYRQDPGQGLRLIYYSQIVNDFQKGDIAEGYSVSREKKESFPLTVTSAQKNPTAFYLCASNLRGNGVHNEKLFFGSGTQLSVL.

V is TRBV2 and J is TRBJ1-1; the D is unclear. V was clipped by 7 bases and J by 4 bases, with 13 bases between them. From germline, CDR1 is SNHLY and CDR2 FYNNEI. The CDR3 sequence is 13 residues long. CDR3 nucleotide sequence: TGTGCCAGCAAGCTTACCGGGATCACTGAAGCTTTCTTT. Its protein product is CASKLTGITEAFF.

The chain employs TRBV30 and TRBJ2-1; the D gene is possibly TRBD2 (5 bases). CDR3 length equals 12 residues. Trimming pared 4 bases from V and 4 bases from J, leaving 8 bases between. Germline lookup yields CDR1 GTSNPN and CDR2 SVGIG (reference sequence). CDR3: CAWTSPYNEQFF. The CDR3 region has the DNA TGTGCCTGGACTAGCCCATACAATGAGCAGTTCTTC.

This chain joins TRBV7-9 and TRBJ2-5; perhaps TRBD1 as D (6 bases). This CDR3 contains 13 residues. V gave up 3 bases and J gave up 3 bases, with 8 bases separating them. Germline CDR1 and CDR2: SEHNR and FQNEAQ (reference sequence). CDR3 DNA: TGTGCCAGCAGCTTGTCAGGGGAAGAGACCCAGTACTTC. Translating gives CASSLSGEETQYF.

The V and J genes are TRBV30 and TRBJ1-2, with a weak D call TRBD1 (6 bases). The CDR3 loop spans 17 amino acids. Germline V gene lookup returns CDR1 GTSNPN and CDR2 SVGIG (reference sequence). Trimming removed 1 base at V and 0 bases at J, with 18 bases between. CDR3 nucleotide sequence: TGTGCCTGGAGTGAGACAGGCTTATTACTTGCTAACTATGGCTACACCTTC. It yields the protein CAWSETGLLLANYGYTF.

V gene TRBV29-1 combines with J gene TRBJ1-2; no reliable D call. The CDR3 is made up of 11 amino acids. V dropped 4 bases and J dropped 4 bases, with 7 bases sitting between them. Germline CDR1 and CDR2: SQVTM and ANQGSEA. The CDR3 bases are TGCAGCGTTGGGGCCCTCTATGGCTACACCTTC. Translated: CSVGALYGYTF.

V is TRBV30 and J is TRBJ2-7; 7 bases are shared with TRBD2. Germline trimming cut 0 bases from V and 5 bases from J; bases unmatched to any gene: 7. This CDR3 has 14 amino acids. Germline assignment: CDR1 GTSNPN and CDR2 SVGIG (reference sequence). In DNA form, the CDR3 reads TGTGCCTGGAGTGTTGCGGGGGAGAGAGACGAGCAGTACTTC. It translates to CAWSVAGERDEQYF.

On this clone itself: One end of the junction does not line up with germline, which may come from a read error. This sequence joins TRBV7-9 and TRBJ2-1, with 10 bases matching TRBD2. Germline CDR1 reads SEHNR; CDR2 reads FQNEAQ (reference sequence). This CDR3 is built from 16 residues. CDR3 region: CSSSKPSSGSINEQFF. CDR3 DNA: TGTTCCAGCAGCAAACCGTCTAGCGGGAGTATCAATGAGCAGTTCTTC.

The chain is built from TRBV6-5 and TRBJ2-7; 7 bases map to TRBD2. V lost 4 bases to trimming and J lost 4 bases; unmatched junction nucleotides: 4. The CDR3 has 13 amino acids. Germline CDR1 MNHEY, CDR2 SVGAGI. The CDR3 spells CASSLGGKYEQYF. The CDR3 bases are TGTGCCAGCAGTTTGGGGGGGAAGTACGAGCAGTACTTC.

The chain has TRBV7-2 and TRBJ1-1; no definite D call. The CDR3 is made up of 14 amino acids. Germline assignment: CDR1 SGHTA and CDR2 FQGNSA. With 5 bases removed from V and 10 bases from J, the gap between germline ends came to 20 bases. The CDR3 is CASSEKTGGRGAFF. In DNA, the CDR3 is TGTGCCAGCAGCGAGAAGACTGGTGGTAGAGGAGCTTTCTTT.

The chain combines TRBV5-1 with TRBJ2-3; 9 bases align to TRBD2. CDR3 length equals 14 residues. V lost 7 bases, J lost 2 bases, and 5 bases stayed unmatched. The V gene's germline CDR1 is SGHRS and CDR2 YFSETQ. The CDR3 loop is CASSAGGHTDTQYF. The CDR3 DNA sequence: TGCGCCAGCTCCGCGGGGGGGCACACAGATACGCAGTATTTT.

CDR3 region: CASTYRGLAGQETQYF. The CDR3 DNA reads TGTGCCAGTACCTATAGGGGACTAGCGGGCCAAGAGACCCAGTACTTC. The chain recombines TRBV19 with TRBJ2-5; 12 positions agree with TRBD2. With V trimmed by 7 bases and J by 1 base, 7 bases remained unmatched. This CDR3 contains 16 residues. Per germline, CDR1 LNHDA and CDR2 SQIVND (reference sequence).

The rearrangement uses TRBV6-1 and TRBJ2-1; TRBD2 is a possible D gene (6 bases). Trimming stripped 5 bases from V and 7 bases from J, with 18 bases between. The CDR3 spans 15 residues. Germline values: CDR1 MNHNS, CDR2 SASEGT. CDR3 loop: CASSSRNLSGNEQFF. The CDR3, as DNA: TGTGCCAGCAGTTCGAGGAATCTAAGCGGGAATGAGCAGTTCTTC.

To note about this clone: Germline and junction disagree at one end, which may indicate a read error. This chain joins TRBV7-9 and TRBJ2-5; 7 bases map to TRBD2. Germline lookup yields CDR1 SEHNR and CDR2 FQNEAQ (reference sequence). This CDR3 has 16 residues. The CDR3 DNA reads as TGTTCCAGCAGCTTAGTGCCCAGGGAAGCGGGGGAGACCCAGTACTTC. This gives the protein CSSSLVPREAGETQYF. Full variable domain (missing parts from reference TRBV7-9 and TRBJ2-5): DTGVSQNPRHKITKRGQNVTFRCDPISEHNRLYWYRQTLGQGPEFLTYFQNEAQLEKSRLLSDRFSAERPKGSFSTLEIQRTEQGDSAMYLCSSSLVPREAGETQYFGPGTRLLVL.

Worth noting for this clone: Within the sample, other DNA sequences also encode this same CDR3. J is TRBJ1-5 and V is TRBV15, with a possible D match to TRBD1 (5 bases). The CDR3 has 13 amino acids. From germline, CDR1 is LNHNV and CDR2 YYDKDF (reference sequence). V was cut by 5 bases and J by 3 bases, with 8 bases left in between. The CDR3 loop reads CATSGGVNQPQHF. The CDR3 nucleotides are TGTGCCACCAGCGGGGGGGTCAATCAGCCCCAGCATTTT.

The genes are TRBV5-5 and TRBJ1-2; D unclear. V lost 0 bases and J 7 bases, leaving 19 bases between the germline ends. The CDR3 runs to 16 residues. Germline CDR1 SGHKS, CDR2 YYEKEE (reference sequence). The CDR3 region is CASSLAEWQAEAGYTF. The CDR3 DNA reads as TGTGCCAGCAGCTTGGCGGAGTGGCAGGCGGAGGCTGGCTACACCTTC.

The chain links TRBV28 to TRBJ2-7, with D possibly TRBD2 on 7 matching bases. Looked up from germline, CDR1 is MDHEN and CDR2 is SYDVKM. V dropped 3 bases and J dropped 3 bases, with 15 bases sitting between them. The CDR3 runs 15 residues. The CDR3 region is CASSFTAGQSYEQYF. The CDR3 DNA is TGTGCCAGCAGTTTTACAGCGGGACAAAGCTACGAGCAGTACTTC. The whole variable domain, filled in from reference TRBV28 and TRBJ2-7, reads DVKVTQSSRYLVKRTGEKVFLECVQDMDHENMFWYRQDPGLGLRLIYFSYDVKMKEKGDIPEGYSVSREKKERFSLILESASTNQTSMYLCASSFTAGQSYEQYFGPGTRLTVT.

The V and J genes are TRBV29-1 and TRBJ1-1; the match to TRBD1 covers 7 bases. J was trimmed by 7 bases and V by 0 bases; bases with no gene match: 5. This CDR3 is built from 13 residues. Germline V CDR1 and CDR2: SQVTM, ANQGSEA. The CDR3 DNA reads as TGCAGCGTTGAAGACAGGGGGGAAAGTGAAGCTTTCTTT. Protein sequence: CSVEDRGESEAFF.

CDR3 region: CASSPGQENQPQHF. Here the CDR3 DNA reads TGTGCCAGCAGTCCTGGACAGGAGAATCAGCCCCAGCATTTT. V is TRBV27 and J is TRBJ1-5; 7 bases fit TRBD1. The CDR3 runs 14 residues. Per germline, CDR1 MNHEY and CDR2 SMNVEV (reference sequence). V trimming: 5 bases; J trimming: 4 bases; junction bases outside the gene matches: 5.

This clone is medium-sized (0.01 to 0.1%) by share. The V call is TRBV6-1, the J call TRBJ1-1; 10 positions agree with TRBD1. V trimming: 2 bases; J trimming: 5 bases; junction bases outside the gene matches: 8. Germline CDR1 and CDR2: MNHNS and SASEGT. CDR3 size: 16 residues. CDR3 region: CASSESDGQGDTEAFF. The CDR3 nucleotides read TGTGCCAGCAGTGAATCTGACGGACAGGGGGATACTGAAGCTTTCTTT.

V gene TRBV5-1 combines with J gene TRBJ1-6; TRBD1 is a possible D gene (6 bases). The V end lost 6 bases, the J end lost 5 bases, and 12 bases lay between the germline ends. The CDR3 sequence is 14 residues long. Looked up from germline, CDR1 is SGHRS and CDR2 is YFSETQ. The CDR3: CASNTGLDNSPLHF. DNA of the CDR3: TGCGCCAGCAACACAGGGCTGGATAATTCACCCCTCCACTTT.

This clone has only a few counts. CDR3 amino acids: CQRVLAGEYF. Written as DNA, the CDR3 is TGCCAACGGGTCCTAGCGGGAGAGTACTTC. V gene TRBV20-1 combines with J gene TRBJ2-4; 10 positions agree with TRBD2. The CDR3 has 10 amino acids. The germline V gene encodes CDR1 DFQATT and CDR2 SNEGSKA (reference sequence).

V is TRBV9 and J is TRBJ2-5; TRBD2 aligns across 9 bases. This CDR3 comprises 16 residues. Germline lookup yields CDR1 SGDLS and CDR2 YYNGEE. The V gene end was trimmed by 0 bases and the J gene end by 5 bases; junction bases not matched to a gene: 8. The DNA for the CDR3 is TGTGCCAGCAGCGTAGCTTCCGGGACTAGCAGGGAGACCCAGTACTTC. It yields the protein CASSVASGTSRETQYF.

Written as DNA, the CDR3 is TGCGCCAGCAGCAGGGAGGCTAGCGGGACTAGCACAGATACGCAGTATTTT. This translates into CASSREASGTSTDTQYF. The V and J genes are TRBV5-1 and TRBJ2-3; TRBD2 agrees at 9 bases. The germline CDR1 and CDR2 sequences are SGHRS and YFSETQ. This CDR3 comprises 17 residues. The trim removed 4 bases at V and 0 bases at J, leaving 9 bases unmatched.

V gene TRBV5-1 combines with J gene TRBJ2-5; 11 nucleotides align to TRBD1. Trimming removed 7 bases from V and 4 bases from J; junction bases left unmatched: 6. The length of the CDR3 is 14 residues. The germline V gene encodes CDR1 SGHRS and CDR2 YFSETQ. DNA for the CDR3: TGCGCCAGCCGGACAGGGGGCGCATTAGAGACCCAGTACTTC. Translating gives CASRTGGALETQYF.

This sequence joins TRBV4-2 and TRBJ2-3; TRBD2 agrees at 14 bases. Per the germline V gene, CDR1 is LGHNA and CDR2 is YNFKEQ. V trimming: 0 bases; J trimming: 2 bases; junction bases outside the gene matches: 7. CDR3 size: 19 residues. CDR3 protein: CASSQDRLAGGPVTDTQYF. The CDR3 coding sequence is TGTGCCAGCAGCCAAGATCGACTAGCGGGAGGGCCGGTCACAGATACGCAGTATTTT.